These 30 T cell receptor beta chains were all obtained from the same sample, sequenced in a study of Graves' ophthalmopathy and Graves' hyperthyroidism. As the template, RNA transcripts were used to amplify TCR beta CDR3 regions. The library came from an HTBI-primed first-round RT-PCR and a second-round multiplex PCR. A single record per CDR3 protein comes from TCRdb applying MiXCR to the multiplex PCR reads. The table lists a few hundred thousand distinct CDR3 sequences, under 40% of them singletons. The specimen was peripheral blood or thyroid tissue (not recorded which). These receptors originate from an adult man with Graves' hyperthyroidism.

In the case of this clonotype: No conserved phenylalanine or tryptophan ends this CDR3, so it is likely a read error. The limits of the CDR3 on the DNA are not certain, so only TCRdb's listed CDR3 is given. The rearrangement uses TRBV7-8 and TRBJ2-4; TRBD1 is taken as the D call from the table, unchecked against the DNA. CDR1 is SGHVS, CDR2 FQNEAQ, per germline. Ends included, the CDR3 has 8 residues. The CDR3 spells CASSEAGG.

This clonotype has a count of ten or more. J is TRBJ1-1 and V is TRBV24-1; TRBD1 matches at 8 bases. Germline V gene lookup returns CDR1 KGHDR and CDR2 SFDVKD. CDR3 size: 14 residues. The J segment lost 4 bases and the V segment lost 4 bases, leaving 4 bases of the junction unmatched. CDR3: CATSDLTGATEAFF. The CDR3 nucleotides read TGTGCCACCAGTGACCTGACAGGGGCCACTGAAGCTTTCTTT.

This clonotype was seen only once. A read error is possible here, since a much larger clone lies one base away. This sequence joins TRBV10-2 and TRBJ1-4; unclear D gene. CDR3 length equals 15 residues. Germline values: CDR1 WSHSY, CDR2 SAAADI. The CDR3 bases are TGTGCCAGCAGCGAATGGACGGCACCTAATGAAAAACTGTTTTTT. It is translated as CASSEWTAPNEKLFF.

This clonotype appeared many times. The chain combines TRBV6-5 with TRBJ2-7; TRBD2 is a possible D gene (7 bases). The V end was cut by 6 bases, the J end by 2 bases, with 14 bases between. This CDR3 spans 14 amino acids. Germline lookup yields CDR1 MNHEY and CDR2 SVGAGI. DNA of the CDR3: TGTGCCAGCAGCCGTGAGGGGGGGACCTACGAGCAGTACTTC. It specifies CASSREGGTYEQYF.

This clonotype occurred once. The genes are TRBV6-5 and TRBJ2-7, with a weak D call TRBD2 (7 bases). This CDR3 spans 17 amino acids. Trimming took 5 bases from V and 2 from J, leaving 22 bases between them. CDR1 and CDR2 from the germline V gene are MNHEY and SVGAGI. CDR3 nucleotide sequence: TGTGCCAGCAGTCTGAACCTGGGGGGGCAGGAGACCTACGAGCAGTACTTC. It codes for CASSLNLGGQETYEQYF.

The chain combines TRBV24-1 with TRBJ2-3; 7 bases map to TRBD2. V was pared by 2 bases and J by 1 base, with 11 bases of the junction left unmatched. Germline V lookup: CDR1 KGHDR, CDR2 SFDVKD. CDR3 size: 18 residues. In DNA, the CDR3 is TGTGCCACCAGTGATTCGCGGCGTCTAGCGGCCCGCACAGATACGCAGTATTTT. Protein: CATSDSRRLAARTDTQYF.

On this clonotype: At one of its ends the junction is not consistent with the germline gene, which may arise from a read error. The rearrangement links TRBV7-9 to TRBJ2-2, with 7 positions matching TRBD2. CDR3 size: 15 residues. Germline assignment: CDR1 SEHNR and CDR2 FQNEAQ (reference sequence). CDR3 loop: CASSLSMGGSGEQFF. Written as DNA, the CDR3 is TGTGCCAGCAGCTTATCAATGGGCGGGAGTGGTGAGCAGTTTTTT.

Turning to this clonotype: With a much larger clone just one base away, this may be a read error. The V and J genes are TRBV11-2 and TRBJ2-5; 7 bases are a match to TRBD2. The junction had 7 bases not matched to a gene; V was cut back by 0 bases and J by 3 bases. Per the germline V gene, CDR1 is SGHAT and CDR2 is FQNNGV. The CDR3 runs to 16 residues. This CDR3 reads CASSLELPGRKETQYF. CDR3 bases: TGTGCCAGCAGCTTAGAACTTCCCGGGAGGAAAGAGACCCAGTACTTC.

This clonotype was seen many times. J is TRBJ1-1 and V is TRBV6-1; D not resolved. With 3 bases removed from V and 6 bases from J, the gap between germline ends came to 8 bases. The CDR3 covers 12 residues. Germline CDR1 reads MNHNS; CDR2 reads SASEGT. The CDR3 here is CASSDKAAEAFF. Here the CDR3 DNA reads TGTGCCAGCAGTGATAAGGCAGCTGAAGCTTTCTTT.

This clonotype has at least ten counts. The genes are TRBV9 and TRBJ2-7, with 7 bases aligning to TRBD1. J gave up 4 bases and V 3 bases, and 7 bases lay outside the gene matches. Germline V gene lookup returns CDR1 SGDLS and CDR2 YYNGEE. The CDR3 runs 14 residues. CDR3 sequence: CASSEDRHPYEQYF. The DNA of the CDR3 is TGTGCCAGCAGCGAGGACAGGCACCCTTACGAGCAGTACTTC.

The genes are TRBV5-6 and TRBJ1-2; maybe TRBD1 (5 bases). The germline CDR1 and CDR2 sequences are SGHDT and YYEEEE. V lost 4 bases and J 0 bases, leaving 13 bases between the germline ends. This CDR3 comprises 15 residues. CDR3 loop: CASSPGGPTNYGYTF. The CDR3 DNA reads TGTGCCAGCAGCCCGGGGGGTCCCACTAACTATGGCTACACCTTC.

This clonotype has just a few counts. The CDR3 DNA reads as TGCGCCAGCAGCCAGGACAGGGTTCCCGGGGAGCTGTTTTTT. It is translated as CASSQDRVPGELFF. J is TRBJ2-2 and V is TRBV4-1, with 8 bases fitting TRBD1. The V gene's germline CDR1 is MGHRA and CDR2 YSYEKL. The CDR3 extends over 14 amino acids. V lost 3 bases to trimming and J lost 6 bases; unmatched junction nucleotides: 3.

With regard to this clonotype: A much more abundant neighbour one base away suggests this may be a read error. The chain uses TRBV20-1 and TRBJ2-7, with 11 bases lining up with TRBD2. TRBJ2-1 matches the DNA end more closely, so the J call is doubtful. Germline V lookup: CDR1 DFQATT, CDR2 SNEGSKA (reference sequence). The CDR3 is made up of 16 amino acids. CDR3 sequence reads: CSASSPLAGVSYEQFF. The CDR3, as DNA: TGCAGTGCTAGTTCCCCACTAGCGGGAGTGTCTTACGAGCAGTTCTTC.

This clonotype was counted ten times or more. V is TRBV6-1 and J is TRBJ1-2; 7 bases agree with TRBD1. This CDR3 is built from 12 residues. Germline lookup yields CDR1 MNHNS and CDR2 SASEGT. Trimming removed 8 bases from V and 4 bases from J; junction bases left unmatched: 4. CDR3 sequence reads: CASQGGSYGYTF. DNA for the CDR3: TGTGCCAGCCAGGGGGGTTCCTATGGCTACACCTTC.

This clonotype was picked up many times. This sequence joins TRBV24-1 and TRBJ1-3; D might be TRBD1 (5 bases). Germline CDR1 reads KGHDR; CDR2 reads SFDVKD. Deletions cut 3 bases from V and 0 bases from J, with 11 bases between. CDR3 size: 16 residues. This chain's CDR3 is CATSDGGASSGNTIYF. CDR3 nucleotides: TGTGCCACCAGTGATGGAGGGGCGAGCTCTGGAAACACCATATATTTT.

This clonotype was seen once. Possible read error: a much larger clone is one base away. The J gene is TRBJ2-7, the V gene TRBV10-3, with D uncertain. Between the trimmed V and J ends, which lost 3 bases and 4 bases, there was a span of 10 bases. There are 13 residues in the CDR3. Germline V gene lookup returns CDR1 ENHRY and CDR2 SYGVKD. DNA for the CDR3: TGTGCCATCAGTGAAGCGAGTAGTTACGAGCAGTACTTC. Protein: CAISEASSYEQYF.

This clonotype was seen ten or more times. V usage is TRBV2 and J usage is TRBJ1-2; the D is unclear. V dropped 7 bases and J dropped 0 bases, with 9 bases sitting between them. The CDR3 loop spans 13 amino acids. CDR1 is SNHLY, CDR2 FYNNEI, per germline. This CDR3 reads CASKRESNYGYTF. The CDR3, as DNA: TGTGCCAGCAAAAGGGAATCTAACTATGGCTACACCTTC.

Regarding this clonotype: A read error may be the cause here, since a much bigger clone is one base away. The V call is TRBV5-8, the J call TRBJ2-5; TRBD1 might be the D (6 bases). Germline assignment: CDR1 SGHTS and CDR2 YDEGEE. This CDR3 comprises 13 residues. The CDR3 DNA is TGTGCCAGCAGCTTTCAGGGGAGAGAGGCCCAGTACTTC. It specifies CASSFQGREAQYF.

The genes are TRBV7-2 and TRBJ2-7; unclear D gene. The germline V and J ends were trimmed by 1 base and 3 bases, with 19 bases remaining between them. The CDR3 totals 17 residues. The germline gives CDR1 SGHTA, CDR2 FQGNSA. Written as DNA, the CDR3 is TGTGCCAGCAGCTTAGTGGCGGCAGCTTTCTATGGCTACGAGCAGTACTTC. The encoded protein is CASSLVAAAFYGYEQYF. Looking up the rest from reference TRBV7-2 and TRBJ2-7 gives the full variable domain: GAGVSQSPSNKVTEKGKDVELRCDPISGHTALYWYRQSLGQGLEFLIYFQGNSAPDKSGLPSDRFSAERTGGSVSTLTIQRTQQEDSAVYLCASSLVAAAFYGYEQYFGPGTRLTVT.

This clonotype was counted between two and nine times. V and J are TRBV24-1 and TRBJ2-3, with 12 bases matching TRBD2. J was trimmed by 2 bases and V by 6 bases; bases with no gene match: 2. The CDR3 is 15 amino acids. In germline, CDR1 is KGHDR, CDR2 SFDVKD. The CDR3 region has the DNA TGTGCCACCAGTAGACTAGCGGGAGCCACAGATACGCAGTATTTT. This encodes CATSRLAGATDTQYF.

This clonotype was counted once. Relative to the germline gene, one junction end is altered; a read error may explain this. The CDR3: CTSSVEVNTEAFF. DNA for the CDR3: TGTACCAGCAGTGTAGAAGTAAACACTGAAGCTTTCTTT. The gene calls are TRBV2 and TRBJ1-1; D gene uncertain. The CDR3 sequence is 13 residues long. Germline V CDR1 and CDR2: SNHLY, FYNNEI.

The V and J genes are TRBV6-5 and TRBJ1-2, with D unresolved. CDR1 is MNHEY, CDR2 SVGAGI, per germline. V was cut by 10 bases and J by 7 bases, with 22 bases left in between. The CDR3 consists of 14 residues. CDR3 coding DNA: TGTGCCACTGGAGGACTAGCGGAAGAGACTGGCTACACCTTC. Translating it yields CATGGLAEETGYTF.

CDR3 nucleotide sequence: TGCAGTGCCAGTAGTCCTTGGACAGGGATTCTCGGCGAGCAGTACTTC. Protein product: CSASSPWTGILGEQYF. The chain recombines TRBV20-1 with TRBJ2-7, with 8 bases aligning to TRBD1. Germline V lookup: CDR1 DFQATT, CDR2 SNEGSKA (reference sequence). The CDR3 loop spans 16 amino acids. Trimming took 6 bases from V and 6 from J; bases not matched to a gene: 19.

There are many counts of this clonotype. The chain recombines TRBV20-1 with TRBJ2-7; tentatively, D is TRBD1 (5 bases). Trimming pared 1 base from V and 3 bases from J, leaving 7 bases between. The CDR3 runs to 12 residues. From germline, CDR1 is DFQATT and CDR2 SNEGSKA (reference sequence). The CDR3 is CSARAGFYEQYF. The CDR3 DNA is TGCAGTGCTAGAGCAGGGTTCTACGAGCAGTACTTC.

As regards this clonotype: One end of the junction is discordant with germline, which a read error may explain. The rearrangement uses TRBV12-3 or TRBV12-4 and TRBJ2-2; perhaps TRBD2 as D (5 bases). This CDR3 is built from 16 residues. This CDR3 reads CASRPLAYANTAELFF. CDR3 nucleotide sequence: TGTGCCAGCAGACCCTTAGCGTACGCGAACACCGCGGAGCTGTTTTTT.

There are many counts of this clonotype. The J gene is TRBJ1-4, the V gene TRBV7-9, with 8 bases fitting TRBD1. This CDR3 comprises 14 residues. The germline V gene has CDR1 SEHNR and CDR2 FQNEAQ (reference sequence). Trimming cost V 5 bases and J 8 bases; bases outside gene matches: 7. CDR3 nucleotides: TGTGCCAGCAGCCTCGACAGGGGACGCGAAAAACTGTTTTTT. Its protein is CASSLDRGREKLFF.

The chain combines TRBV24-1 with TRBJ2-1; D gene uncertain. V lost 0 bases to trimming and J lost 9 bases, with 2 bases between them. The CDR3 has 11 amino acids. Germline V gene data show CDR1 as KGHDR and CDR2 as SFDVKD. This CDR3 reads CATSDLTEQFF. The CDR3, as DNA: TGTGCCACCAGTGATTTGACTGAGCAGTTCTTC.

The CDR3, as DNA: TGTGCCAGCAGAGAAAACAGCTACGAGCAGTACTTC. This encodes CASRENSYEQYF. The V call is TRBV9, the J call TRBJ2-7, with unresolved D. V dropped 5 bases and J dropped 3 bases, with 9 bases sitting between them. This CDR3 region has 12 residues. The germline CDR1 and CDR2 sequences are SGDLS and YYNGEE.

This clonotype was observed at least ten times. This chain connects TRBV28 to TRBJ1-5, with TRBD1 as a possible D gene (5 bases). In germline, CDR1 is MDHEN, CDR2 SYDVKM. The V end was cut by 6 bases, the J end by 10 bases, with 19 bases between. This CDR3 has 14 residues. This chain's CDR3 is CASSSSGTFQPQHF. In DNA form, the CDR3 reads TGTGCCAGCAGCTCTTCCGGGACCTTTCAACCCCAGCATTTT.

This clonotype appeared once. V is TRBV10-3 and J is TRBJ2-6; D gene unclear. This CDR3 comprises 9 residues. Looked up from germline, CDR1 is ENHRY and CDR2 is SYGVKD. Trimming stripped 0 bases from V and 18 bases from J, with 3 bases between. CDR3 in amino acids: CAISESRTF. The CDR3 DNA reads TGTGCCATCAGTGAGTCCAGGACTTTC.